Reported below is one TCR beta chain. Its antigen is unknown. PCR involved 60 Vbeta and 13 Jbeta primers. Only in-frame clones appear in the TCRdb table, and some are missing; sequencing was by immunoSEQ multiplex PCR. The sample lists about 250,000 clones, around 90% occurring once. This specimen comes from a study of cytomegalovirus exposure and HLA in healthy donors. Study conclusions and caveats: Sequences of the TCR beta chain were said to predict the HLA-A and HLA-B alleles of most subjects accurately.

The CDR3 length is 15 residues. The J segment lost 1 base and the V segment lost 6 bases, leaving 6 bases of the junction unmatched. Germline V lookup: CDR1 MGHRA, CDR2 YSYEKL. The chain carries TRBV4-1 and TRBJ2-3, with 8 bases fitting TRBD2. The receptor's source is a girl aged 2 to 10 in good health and CMV-seronegative. The sample consisted of PBMCs. The CDR3 reads CASSFGRAGTDTQYF. The CDR3 coding sequence is TGCGCCAGCAGTTTCGGGAGGGCCGGCACAGATACGCAGTATTTT.